Listed below are T cell receptor beta chains from one sample, sequenced in a study of cytomegalovirus exposure and HLA in healthy donors. Only in-frame clones appear in the TCRdb table, and some are missing; sequencing was by immunoSEQ multiplex PCR. The sample comprises fewer than 150,000 clones, around 76% of which are singletons, and 25% to 35% rests with the top ten. Sequencing was done on a sample of PBMCs. The receptor set was obtained from a man aged 55 to 69 in good health and CMV-seropositive. The CDR3 runs from the conserved cysteine through the conserved F or W. The D gene is left open where the match is weak. Clone size is shown for a subset of rows, as once, few, many or a class of expanded clone.

j_call d_call v_call clone_size cdr3_aa cdr3_nt
TRBJ2-3 TRBD1 TRBV5-1 few CASSLAGTETDTQYF TGCGCCAGCAGCTTGGCCGGGACAGAAACAGATACGCAGTATTTT
TRBJ2-7 NA TRBV2 NA CASSESGYEQYF TGTGCCAGCAGTGAATCGGGTTACGAGCAGTACTTC
TRBJ1-1 TRBD1 TRBV10-3 NA CAISDTGVKDTEAFF TGTGCCATCAGTGACACAGGGGTAAAGGACACTGAAGCTTTCTTT
TRBJ1-3 NA TRBV5-5 NA CASSLGSGLSSGNTIYF TGTGCCAGCAGCTTGGGGTCTGGGCTAAGCTCTGGAAACACCATATATTTT
TRBJ2-7 NA TRBV28 NA CASSPPSTASYEQYF TGTGCCAGCAGTCCCCCCTCGACAGCCTCCTACGAGCAGTACTTC
TRBJ2-1 NA TRBV6-1 NA CASSLSRGYNEQFF TGTGCCAGCAGTCTAAGTAGGGGTTACAATGAGCAGTTCTTC
TRBJ1-1 NA TRBV5-1 NA CASSLGTQSNTEAFF TGCGCCAGCAGCTTGGGGACACAATCGAACACTGAAGCTTTCTTT
TRBJ2-7 TRBD2 TRBV10-3 NA CAIKSLAESSYEQYF TGTGCCATCAAATCCCTAGCGGAGAGCTCCTACGAGCAGTACTTC
TRBJ2-2 NA TRBV6-1 few CASGGAGRGAGELFF TGTGCCAGCGGCGGGGCGGGGAGAGGCGCCGGGGAGCTGTTTTTT
TRBJ2-2 NA TRBV25-1 few CASSESGGGGELFF TGTGCCAGCAGTGAATCCGGCGGTGGCGGGGAGCTGTTTTTT
TRBJ2-5 NA TRBV7-9 NA CASSTPTGKETQYF TGTGCCAGCAGCACCCCGACAGGAAAAGAGACCCAGTACTTC
TRBJ2-7 NA TRBV6-6 NA CASSYSTSGYSYEQYF TGTGCCAGCAGTTACTCGACGTCGGGGTACTCCTACGAGCAGTACTTC
TRBJ2-5 NA TRBV29-1 NA CSVEQISGETQYF TGCAGCGTTGAACAAATATCAGGGGAGACCCAGTACTTC
TRBJ1-5 TRBD1 TRBV7-9 NA CASSVGQGKNQPQHF TGTGCCAGCAGCGTAGGACAGGGTAAGAATCAGCCCCAGCATTTT
TRBJ2-3 TRBD1 TRBV5-1 NA CASSSTTGWGTDTQYF TGCGCCAGCAGCTCGACGACAGGGTGGGGCACAGATACGCAGTATTTT
TRBJ1-1 TRBD1 TRBV4-1 few CASSQDGGRQGAPTEAFF TGCGCCAGCAGCCAAGATGGTGGTCGGCAGGGGGCGCCCACTGAAGCTTTCTTT
TRBJ1-6 NA TRBV4-1 NA CASRREEGFGNSPLHF TGCGCCAGCAGACGTGAGGAGGGCTTCGGGAATTCACCCCTCCACTTT
TRBJ2-2 TRBD1 TRBV5-1 NA CASSSRQGEPGELFF TGCGCCAGCAGCAGTCGACAGGGGGAACCCGGGGAGCTGTTTTTT
TRBJ2-7 NA TRBV10-2 NA CASTKGTKQYF TGCGCCAGCACGAAGGGGACAAAGCAGTACTTC
TRBJ2-7 NA TRBV6-6 NA CASARGSSYEQYF TGTGCCAGCGCGAGAGGGAGCTCCTACGAGCAGTACTTC
TRBJ1-1 NA TRBV9 NA CASEGTEAFF TGTGCCAGCGAGGGCACTGAAGCTTTCTTT
TRBJ2-3 TRBD2 TRBV10-3 NA CAISEGLAGQTGTQYF TGTGCCATCAGTGAAGGACTAGCGGGCCAAACCGGGACGCAGTATTTT
TRBJ1-5 NA TRBV27 NA CASGATQPQHF TGTGCCAGCGGGGCTACCCAGCCCCAGCATTTT
TRBJ1-5 TRBD1 TRBV9 NA CASSVGEQGVVNQPQHF TGTGCCAGCAGCGTAGGCGAACAGGGGGTCGTCAATCAGCCCCAGCATTTT
TRBJ2-3 NA TRBV12-5 NA CASGLRADTQYF TGTGCTAGTGGCCTCCGAGCAGATACGCAGTATTTT
TRBJ1-2 NA TRBV5-1 NA CASSPIPGGSALGYTF TGCGCCAGCAGCCCAATTCCGGGGGGGTCGGCTTTGGGCTACACCTTC
TRBJ1-2 TRBD1 TRBV29-1 NA CSVVGGTGWSDYGYTF TGCAGCGTGGTAGGCGGGACAGGCTGGAGCGACTATGGCTACACCTTC
TRBJ2-5 TRBD1 TRBV6-1 NA CASSEWTGHQETQYF TGTGCCAGCAGTGAATGGACAGGGCACCAAGAGACCCAGTACTTC
TRBJ1-1 NA TRBV5-1 NA CATGAGGDEAFF TGCGCCACCGGTGCGGGGGGCGATGAAGCTTTCTTT
TRBJ2-5 NA TRBV11-2 once CASSFTAGAIQETQYF TGTGCCAGCAGCTTCACGGCGGGGGCCATCCAAGAGACCCAGTACTTC
TRBJ2-5 NA TRBV27 NA CASSLSSRRQETQYF TGTGCCAGCAGTTTATCGAGCAGGAGGCAAGAGACCCAGTACTTC
TRBJ1-6 NA TRBV6-5 NA CASSPGGALHF TGTGCCAGCAGCCCCGGAGGGGCCCTCCACTTT
TRBJ2-7 TRBD1 TRBV7-3 NA CASSLTPGQGAYEQYF TGTGCCAGCAGCTTAACGCCGGGACAGGGGGCCTACGAGCAGTACTTC
TRBJ1-2 NA TRBV27 NA CASSLSRQNYGYTF TGTGCCAGCAGTTTATCGAGACAAAACTATGGCTACACCTTC
TRBJ2-3 NA TRBV11-2 NA CASSLDIAADTQYF TGTGCCAGCAGCTTAGATATAGCAGCAGATACGCAGTATTTT
TRBJ2-1 TRBD1 TRBV18 NA CASSLQDRGLNEQFF TGTGCCAGCTCACTTCAGGACAGGGGTCTTAATGAGCAGTTCTTC
TRBJ1-1 NA TRBV5-1 NA CASSSLVGGANTEAFF TGCGCCAGCAGCTCCCTGGTCGGGGGAGCGAACACTGAAGCTTTCTTT
TRBJ1-6 NA TRBV5-6 NA CASSLARNSPLHF TGTGCCAGCAGCTTGGCGAGGAATTCACCCCTCCACTTT
TRBJ1-5 TRBD1 TRBV6-5 NA CASSRQGGSNQPQHF TGTGCCAGCAGTAGACAGGGGGGGAGCAATCAGCCCCAGCATTTT
TRBJ1-4 TRBD1 TRBV2 NA CASRFGQVNEKLFF TGTGCCAGCAGATTTGGACAGGTTAATGAAAAACTGTTTTTT
TRBJ1-1 NA TRBV10-3 NA CAISQQENTEAFF TGTGCCATCTCGCAACAGGAGAACACTGAAGCTTTCTTT
TRBJ2-7 NA TRBV5-4 once CASSIQGPYEQYF TGTGCCAGCAGCATACAGGGCCCCTACGAGCAGTACTTC
TRBJ1-1 NA TRBV5-6 NA CASSLHGRDTEAFF TGTGCCAGCAGCTTACATGGGAGGGACACTGAAGCTTTCTTT